Following are 27 T cell receptor beta chains from one sample sequenced in a study of technical replicates of blood from several donors. The table came from immunoSEQ multiplex PCR; TCRdb's copy has only in-frame clones and leaves some out. The sample has roughly 70,000 clones; around 96% are singletons. Sequenced input: T cells isolated from PBMCs. The receptors originated from a human donor in good health.

The chain carries TRBV4-1 and TRBJ2-3; 8 positions match TRBD1. This CDR3 spans 14 amino acids. Germline trimming cut 4 bases from V and 2 bases from J; bases unmatched to any gene: 2. Germline lookup yields CDR1 MGHRA and CDR2 YSYEKL. The CDR3 protein is CASSPGQATDTQYF. CDR3 coding DNA: TGCGCCAGCAGCCCGGGACAGGCCACAGATACGCAGTATTTT.

Notes on this clone: At one of its ends the junction is not consistent with the germline gene, which may arise from a read error. The V call is TRBV6-1, the J call TRBJ2-1; 12 positions match TRBD2. CDR3 size: 16 residues. Germline V gene sequence: CDR1 MNHNS, CDR2 SASEGT. CDR3 residues: CASSEGTSGPYNEQFF. For the CDR3, the DNA is TGTGCCAGCAGCGAAGGGACTAGCGGGCCCTACAATGAGCAGTTCTTC.

V and J are TRBV2 and TRBJ1-2; the D gene is possibly TRBD1 (6 bases). Per the germline V gene, CDR1 is SNHLY and CDR2 is FYNNEI. The V end was cut by 7 bases, the J end by 3 bases, with 9 bases between. The CDR3 is made up of 12 amino acids. The CDR3, as DNA: TGTGCCAGCAATAAGGGGGACTATGGCTACACCTTC. This codes for CASNKGDYGYTF. Drawing the rest from reference TRBV2 and TRBJ1-2, the complete variable domain is EPEVTQTPSHQVTQMGQEVILRCVPISNHLYFYWYRQILGQKVEFLVSFYNNEISEKSEIFDDQFSVERPDGSNFTLKIRSTKLEDSAMYFCASNKGDYGYTFGSGTRLTVV.

This chain joins TRBV4-3 and TRBJ2-1; 11 positions agree with TRBD2. This CDR3 is 15 amino acids long. Germline assignment: CDR1 LGHNA and CDR2 YSLEER. V was pared by 1 base and J by 7 bases, with 3 bases of the junction left unmatched. CDR3 in DNA: TGCGCCAGCAGCCAAGTGGGACTAGCGGCTAATGAGCAGTTCTTC. Amino acid sequence: CASSQVGLAANEQFF.

The chain combines TRBV19 with TRBJ1-1, with 9 bases matching TRBD1. Germline CDR1 is LNHDA and CDR2 is SQIVND (reference sequence). This CDR3 has 15 amino acids. The V segment lost 9 bases and the J segment 5 bases; nucleotides outside the gene matches: 13. CDR3 bases: TGTGCCAGCAAGGAACAGGGGGCCTCGGGGACTGAAGCTTTCTTT. It translates to CASKEQGASGTEAFF.

The J gene is TRBJ2-7, the V gene TRBV27; D might be TRBD1 (5 bases). The CDR3 loop spans 12 amino acids. Deletions cut 3 bases from V and 5 bases from J, with 8 bases between. Germline V gene sequence: CDR1 MNHEY, CDR2 SMNVEV (reference sequence). CDR3 nucleotide sequence: TGTGCCAGCAGTTTTAGGGGTAACGAGCAGTACTTC. As protein: CASSFRGNEQYF.

The J gene is TRBJ2-5, the V gene TRBV25-1; the D gene is possibly TRBD2 (6 bases). Trimming took off 3 bases at V and 4 bases at J, with 15 bases between the two ends. Per the germline V gene, CDR1 is MGHDK and CDR2 is SYGVNS. The CDR3 runs to 15 residues. This CDR3 is CASSEVLATLETQYF. CDR3 sequence (DNA): TGTGCCAGCAGTGAGGTACTAGCAACATTAGAGACCCAGTACTTC.

The chain uses TRBV11-2 and TRBJ1-1; D is unclear. The CDR3 covers 14 residues. CDR1 and CDR2 from the germline V gene are SGHAT and FQNNGV. V was trimmed by 1 base and J by 1 base, leaving 7 bases between them. The CDR3 is CASSLVPGNTEAFF. In DNA, the CDR3 is TGTGCCAGCAGCTTAGTTCCGGGGAACACTGAAGCTTTCTTT.

The rearrangement links TRBV29-1 to TRBJ2-5; 12 nucleotides agree with TRBD2. This CDR3 has 16 residues. From germline, CDR1 is SQVTM and CDR2 ANQGSEA. The V gene end was trimmed by 3 bases and the J gene end by 5 bases; junction bases not matched to a gene: 10. The CDR3 sequence: CSVDSVLAGGEETQYF. The CDR3 bases are TGCAGCGTTGACTCTGTACTAGCGGGAGGAGAGGAGACCCAGTACTTC.

About this clone: A read error may produce the germline difference seen at one junction end. The chain couples TRBV29-1 to TRBJ2-7, with D maybe TRBD2 (6 bases). Germline assignment: CDR1 SQVTM and CDR2 ANQGSEA. This CDR3 is built from 13 residues. CDR3 bases: TGCAGCGCTGAAACCGGGAGCTCCTACGAGCAGTACTTC. Its translation: CSAETGSSYEQYF.

CDR3 DNA sequence: TGTGCCAGCAGCTTATTGTCAGGGGGTTTCCCTAGCACAGATACGCAGTATTTT. Protein sequence: CASSLLSGGFPSTDTQYF. The chain links TRBV5-6 to TRBJ2-3; the match to TRBD1 covers 7 bases. Germline loops: CDR1 SGHDT, CDR2 YYEEEE. The CDR3 is 18 amino acids. V was pared by 2 bases and J by 0 bases, with 12 bases of the junction left unmatched.

This chain connects TRBV29-1 to TRBJ2-1; 9 bases line up with TRBD2. The germline V gene encodes CDR1 SQVTM and CDR2 ANQGSEA. This CDR3 region has 14 residues. V lost 6 bases to trimming and J lost 3 bases; unmatched junction nucleotides: 6. CDR3 sequence (DNA): TGCAGCGTGCCGCGGGGGGGCGGCTACAATGAGCAGTTCTTC. As protein: CSVPRGGGYNEQFF.

The chain joins TRBV6-7 to TRBJ2-1; TRBD2 matches at 12 bases. TRBV6-7 is an ORF, and what it does is uncertain. With V trimmed by 6 bases and J by 5 bases, 8 bases remained unmatched. The CDR3 sequence is 16 residues long. The chain's CDR3 is CASRRLLAGGDNEQFF. CDR3 sequence (DNA): TGTGCCAGCAGACGCCTCCTAGCGGGAGGGGACAATGAGCAGTTCTTC.

The rearrangement joins TRBV27 to TRBJ1-5; 9 bases fit TRBD1. The germline gives CDR1 MNHEY, CDR2 SMNVEV (reference sequence). There are 19 residues in the CDR3. After removal of 4 bases from V and 5 bases from J, the junction contained 18 bases not matched to a gene. CDR3 sequence: CASSSSRKGRDRADQPQHF. The CDR3 DNA reads TGTGCCAGCAGTTCAAGTCGGAAGGGCCGGGACAGGGCTGATCAGCCCCAGCATTTT.

The chain links TRBV2 to TRBJ1-5; D is unclear. Trimming stripped 7 bases from V and 5 bases from J, with 12 bases between. This CDR3 contains 13 residues. Germline-derived CDR1 and CDR2 are SNHLY and FYNNEI. The CDR3 region is CASNEEAYQPQHF. In nucleotides, the CDR3 is TGTGCCAGCAACGAGGAGGCTTATCAGCCCCAGCATTTT.

This sequence joins TRBV5-1 and TRBJ2-2; TRBD1 might be the D (6 bases). Germline loops: CDR1 SGHRS, CDR2 YFSETQ. This CDR3 contains 15 residues. The ends were cut back, 1 base at V and 7 bases at J, with 14 bases in the middle. As DNA, the CDR3 is TGCGCCAGCAGCTTGTACAGGGAAGGTATCGGGGAGCTGTTTTTT. Translation: CASSLYREGIGELFF. The full variable domain, rest sourced from reference TRBV5-1 and TRBJ2-2, is KAGVTQTPRYLIKTRGQQVTLSCSPISGHRSVSWYQQTPGQGLQFLFEYFSETQRNKGNFPGRFSGRQFSNSRSEMNVSTLELGDSALYLCASSLYREGIGELFFGEGSRLTVL.

J is TRBJ1-2 and V is TRBV2, with D possibly TRBD1 on 6 matching bases. This CDR3 is built from 16 residues. V lost 9 bases and J lost 8, with 28 bases in between. Germline CDR1 is SNHLY and CDR2 is FYNNEI. The CDR3 DNA sequence: TGTGCCAGTAAGGGGAACAGGGACGGCGGACTGAGGGGCTACACCTTC. The encoded protein is CASKGNRDGGLRGYTF.

The chain recombines TRBV18 with TRBJ2-3, with 9 bases identical to TRBD2. The junction had 5 bases not matched to a gene; V was cut back by 3 bases and J by 4 bases. This CDR3 region has 15 residues. CDR1 KGHSH and CDR2 LQKENI come from the germline V gene. The CDR3 region has the DNA TGTGCCAGCTCACCGCTAGCGGGAATTTCAGATACGCAGTATTTT. Protein product: CASSPLAGISDTQYF. Combining the CDR3 with reference TRBV18 and TRBJ2-3 gives the whole variable domain NAGVMQNPRHLVRRRGQEARLRCSPMKGHSHVYWYRQLPEEGLKFMVYLQKENIIDESGMPKERFSAEFPKEGPSILRIQQVVRGDSAAYFCASSPLAGISDTQYFGPGTRLTVL.

J is TRBJ2-1 and V is TRBV5-1, with D maybe TRBD2 (7 bases). With 4 bases removed from V and 3 bases from J, the gap between germline ends came to 17 bases. Germline V gives CDR1 SGHRS, CDR2 YFSETQ. This CDR3 has 16 residues. As DNA, the CDR3 is TGCGCCAGCAGCCTAATCTCGGGGGGCTACTACAATGAGCAGTTCTTC. As protein: CASSLISGGYYNEQFF.

The chain employs TRBV7-9 and TRBJ2-7; tentatively, D is TRBD2 (5 bases). Germline CDR1 SEHNR, CDR2 FQNEAQ (reference sequence). The CDR3 totals 12 residues. Trimming shortened V by 10 bases and J by 6 bases, and 16 bases separated the two germline ends. CDR3 in amino acids: CATREGKSEQYF. In nucleotides, the CDR3 is TGTGCCACGAGAGAGGGTAAATCCGAGCAGTACTTC.

The chain combines TRBV6-6 with TRBJ1-2, with D hard to call. Germline V lookup: CDR1 MNHNY, CDR2 SVGAGI (reference sequence). V was clipped by 6 bases and J by 0 bases, with 11 bases between them. The CDR3 is 14 amino acids. CDR3 sequence (DNA): TGTGCCAGCAGCCCTATCGCCGCTAACTATGGCTACACCTTC. Translating gives CASSPIAANYGYTF.

This chain uses TRBV2 with TRBJ2-7, with D perhaps matching TRBD2 (6 bases). The length of the CDR3 is 14 residues. The ends were cut back, 4 bases at V and 2 bases at J, with 12 bases in the middle. The germline V gene encodes CDR1 SNHLY and CDR2 FYNNEI. Here the CDR3 DNA reads TGTGCCAGCAGTGGCTTTAGCGGACCCTACGAGCAGTACTTC. Protein: CASSGFSGPYEQYF.

This chain's CDR3 is CASSVSDEQFF. CDR3 DNA sequence: TGTGCCAGCAGCGTTAGCGATGAGCAGTTCTTC. The chain combines TRBV9 with TRBJ2-1; D is possibly TRBD2 (5 bases). Trimming shortened V by 2 bases and J by 8 bases, and 5 bases separated the two germline ends. Germline-derived CDR1 and CDR2 are SGDLS and YYNGEE. This CDR3 contains 11 residues.

The chain employs TRBV9 and TRBJ2-6; D is ambiguous. Germline CDR1 and CDR2: SGDLS and YYNGEE. The CDR3 covers 15 residues. V gave up 2 bases and J gave up 1 base, with 7 bases separating them. In DNA, the CDR3 is TGTGCCAGCAGCGTCCCGTTATCTGGGGCCAACGTCCTGACTTTC. It codes for CASSVPLSGANVLTF.

The chain joins TRBV11-3 to TRBJ2-1; TRBD1 matches 7 bases. Unmatched junction bases numbered 3, after V lost 5 bases and J lost 5 bases. Germline assignment: CDR1 SGHNT and CDR2 YENEEA. The CDR3 is made up of 13 amino acids. CDR3 region: CASSPGQNNEQFF. The CDR3 DNA follows: TGTGCCAGCAGCCCGGGACAGAACAATGAGCAGTTCTTC.

The chain employs TRBV28 and TRBJ1-2; D is possibly TRBD1 (6 bases). The CDR3 totals 12 residues. Trimming removed 6 bases from V and 4 bases from J, with 9 bases in between. Germline V gene lookup returns CDR1 MDHEN and CDR2 SYDVKM. The CDR3 here is CASRDRSYGYTF. In nucleotides, the CDR3 is TGTGCCAGCAGGGACAGAAGCTATGGCTACACCTTC.

The V and J genes are TRBV6-6 and TRBJ1-1; tentatively, D is TRBD1 (5 bases). The CDR3 sequence is 14 residues long. Looked up from germline, CDR1 is MNHNY and CDR2 is SVGAGI (reference sequence). Trimming took off 4 bases at V and 1 base at J, with 10 bases between the two ends. CDR3 nucleotides: TGTGCCAGCAGTTCCGCCACAGGGAACACTGAAGCTTTCTTT. Translation: CASSSATGNTEAFF.